These 2 T cell receptor beta chains came from one sample sequenced in a study of untreated major depressive disorder. Method: immunoSEQ multiplex PCR; TCRdb's copy keeps in-frame clones and lacks some. The table lists tens of thousands of clones, approximately 89% of them singletons. Input material: CD4+ T cells from PBMCs. Source of these receptors: a woman aged 40 to 49 in good health.

The V call is TRBV6-8, the J call TRBJ1-3; 8 nucleotides line up with TRBD1. CDR1 is MNHGY and CDR2 is SAAAGT in the germline V gene. After removal of 5 bases from V and 2 bases from J, the junction contained 2 bases not matched to a gene. The CDR3 has 14 residues. The CDR3 protein is CASSGRGPGNTIYF. CDR3 nucleotides: TGTGCCAGCAGTGGCAGGGGGCCTGGAAACACCATATATTTT.

The genes are TRBV5-1 and TRBJ2-2; 9 bases match TRBD1. Losses at the gene ends were 6 bases for V and 4 bases for J; bases not matched to a gene: 7. Germline CDR1 is SGHRS and CDR2 is YFSETQ. This CDR3 has 15 residues. CDR3 in amino acids: CASTQGQGGTGELFF. CDR3 coding DNA: TGCGCCAGCACCCAGGGACAGGGAGGCACCGGGGAGCTGTTTTTT.